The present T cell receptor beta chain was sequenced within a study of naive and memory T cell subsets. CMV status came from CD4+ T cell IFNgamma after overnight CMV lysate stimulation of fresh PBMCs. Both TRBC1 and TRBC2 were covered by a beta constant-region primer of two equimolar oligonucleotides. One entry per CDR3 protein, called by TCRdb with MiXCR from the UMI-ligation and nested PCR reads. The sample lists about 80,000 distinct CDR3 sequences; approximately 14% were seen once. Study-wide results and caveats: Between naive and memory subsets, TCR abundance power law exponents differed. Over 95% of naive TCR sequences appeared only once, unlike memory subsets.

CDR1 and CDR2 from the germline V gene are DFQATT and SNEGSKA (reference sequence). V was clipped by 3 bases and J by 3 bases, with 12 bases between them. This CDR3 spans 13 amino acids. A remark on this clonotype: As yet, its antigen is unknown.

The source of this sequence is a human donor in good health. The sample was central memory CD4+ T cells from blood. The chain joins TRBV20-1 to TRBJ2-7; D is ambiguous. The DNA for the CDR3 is TGCAGTGCTAGGTCCTCGGTTATCTACGAGCAGTACTTC. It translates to CSARSSVIYEQYF.